This T cell receptor (beta chain) was recovered during a study of cytotoxic CD8 clonotypes in ibrutinib-treated CLL. Looked up from germline, CDR1 is SGHDT and CDR2 is YYEEEE. The trim removed 5 bases at V and 2 bases at J, leaving 15 bases unmatched. CDR3 size: 17 residues. Measured with immunoSEQ multiplex PCR; TCRdb has only the in-frame clones, and not every one. The sample yields about 49,000 clones, approximately 50% seen once. Study-level findings and limits: Whereas clonality rose at ibrutinib response, it declined toward baseline at progression.

About this clone itself: Antigen unknown.

This chain connects TRBV5-6 to TRBJ2-7, with TRBD2 identical over 8 bases. The starting material was PBMCs, obtained after 12 months of ibrutinib treatment. This receptor was obtained from a human donor with chronic lymphocytic leukemia. CDR3 DNA sequence: TGTGCCAGCAGGGATTATGGACTAGCTCAGAGCACCTACGAGCAGTACTTC. This codes for CASRDYGLAQSTYEQYF.